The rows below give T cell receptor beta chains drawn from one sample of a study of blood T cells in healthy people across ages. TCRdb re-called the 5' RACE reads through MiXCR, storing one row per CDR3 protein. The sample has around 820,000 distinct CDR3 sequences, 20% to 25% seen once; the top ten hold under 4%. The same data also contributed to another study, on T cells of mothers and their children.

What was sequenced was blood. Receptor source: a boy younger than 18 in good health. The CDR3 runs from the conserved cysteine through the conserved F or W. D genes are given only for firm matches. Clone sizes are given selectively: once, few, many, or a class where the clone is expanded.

TGTGCCACCAGTGATTCGGGACTACTAACAGATACGCAGTATTTT | CATSDSGLLTDTQYF | TRBD2 | TRBJ2-3 | . | 15 | TRBV24-1
TGTGCCAGCAGTTCGCCACAACAGCCTTATAGCAATCAGCCCCAGCATTTT | CASSSPQQPYSNQPQHF | . | TRBJ1-5 | few | 17 | TRBV7-3
TGTGCCACCAGTGACCGGACTAGCGGGAGGGAGACAGATACGCAGTATTTT | CATSDRTSGRETDTQYF | TRBD2 | TRBJ2-3 | few | 17 | TRBV24-1
TGTGCCAGCACCCGAGGGGATGAGCAGTTCTTC | CASTRGDEQFF | . | TRBJ2-1 | few | 11 | TRBV6-2/TRBV6-3
TGTGCCAGCAGCCCTACAGGTCGTGTCCATGGCTACACCTTC | CASSPTGRVHGYTF | . | TRBJ1-2 | . | 14 | TRBV9
TGTGCCAGCAGCCCCCTCCCAGCGGATACGCAGTATTTT | CASSPLPADTQYF | . | TRBJ2-3 | . | 13 | TRBV3-1
TGTGCCACAGGGACGACAGGACGGAGGTTTCACACTGAAGCTTTCTTT | CATGTTGRRFHTEAFF | . | TRBJ1-1 | . | 16 | TRBV6-1
TGTGCCAGCAGTCTGACAGGGGGCGCGGGGACTCGATTAACCTACGAGCAGTACTTC | CASSLTGGAGTRLTYEQYF | TRBD1 | TRBJ2-7 | few | 19 | TRBV6-1
TGTGCCAGCAGCCAAGAGAAGGGCCGGGGCACTGAAGCTTTCTTT | CASSQEKGRGTEAFF | . | TRBJ1-1 | few | 15 | TRBV3-1
TGCAGCGTCGACGCGGGCGTAGAAAAGGCAGGATATGCGGAAAAACTGTTTTTT | CSVDAGVEKAGYAEKLFF | . | TRBJ1-4 | few | 18 | TRBV29-1
TGTGCCAGCAGTCCGGGACAGAAAGGGCCGGGGGAGCTGTTTTTT | CASSPGQKGPGELFF | TRBD1 | TRBJ2-2 | few | 15 | TRBV28
TGTGCCAGCAGTGATTTTTCTCCCGGGGAGCTGTTTTTT | CASSDFSPGELFF | . | TRBJ2-2 | few | 13 | TRBV6-1
TGTGCCAGCAACCTGGGGTCAGTTTTTCCCAATGAGCAGTTCTTC | CASNLGSVFPNEQFF | . | TRBJ2-1 | few | 15 | TRBV7-9
TGTGCCAGCAGCCGACCGGTCTCCTACGAGCAGTACTTC | CASSRPVSYEQYF | . | TRBJ2-7 | . | 13 | TRBV7-9
TGTGCCAGCAGCAGACCGGCTAGCGGGAGCGAGACCCAGTACTTC | CASSRPASGSETQYF | TRBD2 | TRBJ2-5 | . | 15 | TRBV7-8
TGCGCCAGCAGCTTGGCCGGCCTCAGCCGGCAGTTCTTC | CASSLAGLSRQFF | . | TRBJ2-1 | . | 13 | TRBV5-1
TGTGCCAGCAGCAAAGAGGGGTCGAAGGACTACAATGAGCAGTTCTTC | CASSKEGSKDYNEQFF | . | TRBJ2-1 | few | 16 | TRBV21-1
TGTGCCAGCAGTTACGGTCGGGGGCGGCAAGAGACCCAGTACTTC | CASSYGRGRQETQYF | . | TRBJ2-5 | . | 15 | TRBV6-5
TGTGCCACCAGCAGAGGAGGGGAAGAGACCCAGTACTTC | CATSRGGEETQYF | . | TRBJ2-5 | few | 13 | TRBV15
TGTGCCAGCTCACCTGACTGGGACAGGGGAAGTACAGATACGCAGTATTTT | CASSPDWDRGSTDTQYF | TRBD1 | TRBJ2-3 | medium-sized | 17 | TRBV18
TGCGCCAGCAGCTTCGACAGGGAGGGGAACATTCAGTACTTC | CASSFDREGNIQYF | . | TRBJ2-4 | few | 14 | TRBV5-1
TGTGCCAGCAGTGCCATACCGGGGCCAAGAGTCAATGAGCAGTTCTTC | CASSAIPGPRVNEQFF | . | TRBJ2-1 | few | 16 | TRBV12-3/TRBV12-4